Listed below are T cell receptor beta chains from one sample, sequenced in a study of CD8+CD57+ T cells in acquired aplastic anemia. One entry per CDR3 protein, called by TCRdb with MiXCR from the reads. The sample lists roughly 150,000 distinct CDR3 sequences, approximately 51% occurring once. Specimen: sorted CD4+, CD8+, or CD8+CD57+ T cells (not recorded which) from PBMCs. The receptors here all came from a human donor with aplastic anemia. Each CDR3 is given with its conserved first and last residue. D genes are given only for firm matches. The size entry is marked missing in some rows and otherwise reads once, few, many or a size class.

CDR3nt | CDR3aa | d_gene | v_gene | abundance | j_gene
TGCAGCGTTCTCGGGTCACGTGGCTACACCTTC | CSVLGSRGYTF | . | TRBV29-1 | . | TRBJ1-2
TGCGCCAGCAGCTTGGCCCGGGGGACGGGGCCCTACGGGCAGTACTTC | CASSLARGTGPYGQYF | . | TRBV5-1 | . | TRBJ2-7
TGTGCCAGCAGTCCAGGGGCGGTTAAACGCTACGAGCAGTACTTC | CASSPGAVKRYEQYF | . | TRBV6-1 | . | TRBJ2-7
TGCGCCAGCAGCCCGGGACCGGGAGGGGAGACCCAGTACTTC | CASSPGPGGETQYF | TRBD2 | TRBV5-1 | many | TRBJ2-5
TGTGCCAGCAGCGAAAAGTCGACAGGGGGTGAAGGCTACACCTTC | CASSEKSTGGEGYTF | TRBD1 | TRBV9 | . | TRBJ1-2
TGCGCCAGCAGTCACCACGCAGCGGATACCTACGAGCAGTACTTC | CASSHHAADTYEQYF | . | TRBV10-2 | . | TRBJ2-7
TGTGCCAGCCAGGACGTCGGGCGGGTTAACGAGCAGTACTTC | CASQDVGRVNEQYF | . | TRBV19 | few | TRBJ2-7
TGTGCCAGCAGCCGGACAGGGGGCGGATCTAGCACAGATACGCAGTATTTT | CASSRTGGGSSTDTQYF | TRBD1 | TRBV7-3 | once | TRBJ2-3
TGTGCCAGCAGCTTAGAGGGCGGGGCGACCTACGAGCAGTACTTC | CASSLEGGATYEQYF | . | TRBV13 | . | TRBJ2-7
TGTGCCAGCAGCTTAGAATCAGGGAAGGACTATGGCTACACCTTC | CASSLESGKDYGYTF | . | TRBV11-2 | . | TRBJ1-2
TGTGCCAGCAGCCCACTGGGGAATGAGCAGTTCTTC | CASSPLGNEQFF | . | TRBV6-1 | few | TRBJ2-1
TGCGCCAGCAGTAGAAGAGAGCAGTACTTC | CASSRREQYF | . | TRBV10-1 | . | TRBJ2-7
TGCGCCAGCGCGGCGGGGGGCCACACCGGGGAGCTGTTTTTT | CASAAGGHTGELFF | TRBD2 | TRBV4-3 | many | TRBJ2-2
TGTGCCAGCAGCTCCCTCCCTTCCCAGGGGAAAGGAAACACCATATATTTT | CASSSLPSQGKGNTIYF | . | TRBV7-8 | many | TRBJ1-3
TGCAGCGTTGCAGTGGACGGAAACACCATATATTTT | CSVAVDGNTIYF | . | TRBV29-1 | . | TRBJ1-3
TGTGCCAGCAGCTTGGGGGGAGGGGAGACCCAGTACTTC | CASSLGGGETQYF | TRBD2 | TRBV5-1 | many | TRBJ2-5
TGTGCCAGCAGCACGACGGGGGGGCACACCGGGGAGCTGTTTTTT | CASSTTGGHTGELFF | TRBD2 | TRBV7-2 | many | TRBJ2-2